The 2 T cell receptor beta chains below were found in one sample sequenced in a study of blood T cell repertoires in COVID-19. Sequencing used immunoSEQ multiplex PCR; TCRdb keeps in-frame clones, though not all of them. The sample holds more than 100,000 clones, roughly 84% seen once. Sequences were obtained from PBMCs or T cells enriched from blood (not recorded which). The receptors here all came from a woman in her 30s who had recovered from COVID-19.

The V and J genes are TRBV5-4 and TRBJ2-1; D unclear. V gave up 3 bases and J gave up 7 bases, with 8 bases separating them. Germline values: CDR1 SGHNT, CDR2 YYREEE (reference sequence). The CDR3 sequence is 12 residues long. The CDR3 bases are TGTGCCAGCAGCTCAACTGTAAATGAGCAGTTCTTC. Protein sequence: CASSSTVNEQFF.

The rearrangement uses TRBV7-9 and TRBJ2-7; D ambiguous. The CDR3 loop spans 12 amino acids. The V end was cut by 2 bases, the J end by 2 bases, with 4 bases between. Germline V gene data show CDR1 as SEHNR and CDR2 as FQNEAQ (reference sequence). CDR3 bases: TGTGCCAGCAGCTTAACTGCCTACGAGCAGTACTTC. It is translated as CASSLTAYEQYF. The full variable domain, with the rest looked up from reference TRBV7-9 and TRBJ2-7, is DTGVSQNPRHKITKRGQNVTFRCDPISEHNRLYWYRQTLGQGPEFLTYFQNEAQLEKSRLLSDRFSAERPKGSFSTLEIQRTEQGDSAMYLCASSLTAYEQYFGPGTRLTVT.